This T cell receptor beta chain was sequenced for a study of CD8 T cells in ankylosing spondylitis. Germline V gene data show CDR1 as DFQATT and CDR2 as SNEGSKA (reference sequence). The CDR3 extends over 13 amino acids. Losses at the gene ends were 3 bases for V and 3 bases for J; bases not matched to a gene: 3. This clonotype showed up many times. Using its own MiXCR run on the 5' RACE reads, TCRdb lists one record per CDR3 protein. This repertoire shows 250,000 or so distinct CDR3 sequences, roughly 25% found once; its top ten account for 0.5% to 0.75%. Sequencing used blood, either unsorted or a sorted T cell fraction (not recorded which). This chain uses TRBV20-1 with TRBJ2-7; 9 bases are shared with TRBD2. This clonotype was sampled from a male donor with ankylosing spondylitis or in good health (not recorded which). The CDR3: CSASQRGVYEQYF. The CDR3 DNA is TGCAGTGCTAGCCAGCGGGGGGTCTACGAGCAGTACTTC.